Included here is one T cell receptor (beta chain) sequence, with context. Its cognate antigen is unknown. One junction end does not reproduce the germline sequence, and a read error may be involved. These data come from a study of cytomegalovirus exposure and HLA in healthy donors. Study-wide background: HLA-typed donors were the source of about 85 million unique TCRs held in an early data release. Notes on the study in general: According to an earlier analysis, most TCR beta V segments yielded productive rearrangements about 87% or about 30% of the time. Available immune exposure information was restricted to CMV serostatus only.

The PCR contained 60 Vbeta and 13 Jbeta primers. The assay was immunoSEQ multiplex PCR, and TCRdb's table has in-frame clones only and misses some. The sample yields about 200,000 clones, roughly 80% seen once. The CDR3 runs 16 residues. CDR1 and CDR2 from the germline V gene are LGHNA and YNFKEQ. The V call is TRBV4-2, the J call TRBJ2-3, with 7 bases matching TRBD2. The sequenced material came from PBMCs. This TCR was recovered from a man aged 25-40 years in good health and CMV-seronegative. CDR3 protein: CASSQDRGVSTGTQYF. The CDR3 coding sequence is TGTGCCAGCAGCCAAGATCGGGGGGTATCAACAGGTACGCAGTATTTT.